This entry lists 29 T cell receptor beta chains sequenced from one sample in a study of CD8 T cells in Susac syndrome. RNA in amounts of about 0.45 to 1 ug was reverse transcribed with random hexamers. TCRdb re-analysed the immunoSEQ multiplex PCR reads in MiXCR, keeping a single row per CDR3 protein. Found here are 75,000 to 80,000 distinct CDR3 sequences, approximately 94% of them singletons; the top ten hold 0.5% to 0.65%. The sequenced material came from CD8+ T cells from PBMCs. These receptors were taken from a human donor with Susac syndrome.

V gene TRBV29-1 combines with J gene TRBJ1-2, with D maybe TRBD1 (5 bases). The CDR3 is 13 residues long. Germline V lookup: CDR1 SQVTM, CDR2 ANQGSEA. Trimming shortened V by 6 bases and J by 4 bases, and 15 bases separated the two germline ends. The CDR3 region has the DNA TGCAGCGTGCCCCTCGGGACGGGCTATGGCTACACCTTC. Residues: CSVPLGTGYGYTF. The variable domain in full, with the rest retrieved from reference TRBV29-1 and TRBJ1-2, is SAVISQKPSRDICQRGTSLTIQCQVDSQVTMMFWYRQQPGQSLTLIATANQGSEATYESGFVIDKFPISRPNLTFSTLTVSNMSPEDSSIYLCSVPLGTGYGYTFGSGTRLTVV.

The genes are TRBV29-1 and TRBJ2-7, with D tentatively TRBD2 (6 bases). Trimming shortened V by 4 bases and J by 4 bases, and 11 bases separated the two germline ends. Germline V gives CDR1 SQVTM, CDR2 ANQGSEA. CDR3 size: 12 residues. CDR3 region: CSVGGAGYEQYF. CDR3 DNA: TGCAGCGTTGGAGGGGCGGGGTACGAGCAGTACTTC.

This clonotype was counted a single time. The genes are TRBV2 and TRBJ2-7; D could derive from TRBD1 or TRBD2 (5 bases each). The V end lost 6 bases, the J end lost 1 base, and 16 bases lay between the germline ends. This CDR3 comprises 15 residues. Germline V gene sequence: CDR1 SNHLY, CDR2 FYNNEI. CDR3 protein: CASRTGPNPSYEQYF. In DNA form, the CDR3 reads TGTGCCAGCAGGACGGGACCCAACCCATCCTACGAGCAGTACTTC.

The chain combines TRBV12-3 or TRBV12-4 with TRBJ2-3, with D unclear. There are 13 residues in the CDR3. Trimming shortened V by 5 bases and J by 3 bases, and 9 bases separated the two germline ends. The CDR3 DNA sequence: TGTGCCAGCAGTCTCGTCAGGACAGATACGCAGTATTTT. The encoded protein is CASSLVRTDTQYF.

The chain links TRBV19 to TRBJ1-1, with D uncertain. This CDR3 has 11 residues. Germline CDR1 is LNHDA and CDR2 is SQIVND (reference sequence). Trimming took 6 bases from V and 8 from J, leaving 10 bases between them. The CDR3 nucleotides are TGTGCCAGTAGCAATTGGAGAGAAGCTTTCTTT. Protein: CASSNWREAFF.

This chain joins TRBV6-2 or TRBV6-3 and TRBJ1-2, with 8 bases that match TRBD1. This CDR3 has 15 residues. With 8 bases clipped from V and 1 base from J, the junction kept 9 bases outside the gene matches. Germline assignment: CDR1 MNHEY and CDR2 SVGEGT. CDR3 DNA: TGTGCCAGCGGAACAGGGGGAAGACTTAACTATGGCTACACCTTC. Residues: CASGTGGRLNYGYTF.

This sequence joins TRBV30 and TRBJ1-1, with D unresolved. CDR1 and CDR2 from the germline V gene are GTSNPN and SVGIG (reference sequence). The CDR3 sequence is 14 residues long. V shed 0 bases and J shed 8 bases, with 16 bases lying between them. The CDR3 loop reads CAWSVPSPTREAFF. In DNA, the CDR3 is TGTGCCTGGAGTGTACCGTCCCCGACCAGGGAAGCTTTCTTT. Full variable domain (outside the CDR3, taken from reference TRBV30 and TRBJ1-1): SQTIHQWPATLVQPVGSPLSLECTVEGTSNPNLYWYRQAAGRGLQLLFYSVGIGQISSEVPQNLSASRPQDRQFILSSKKLLLSDSGFYLCAWSVPSPTREAFFGQGTRLTVV.

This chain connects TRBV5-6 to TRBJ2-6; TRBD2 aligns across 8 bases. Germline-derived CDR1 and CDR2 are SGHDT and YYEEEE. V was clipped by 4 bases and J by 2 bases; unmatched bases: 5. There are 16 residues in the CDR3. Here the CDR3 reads CASSPEAGAGANVLTF. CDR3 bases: TGTGCCAGCAGCCCGGAAGCGGGGGCTGGGGCCAACGTCCTGACTTTC.

The CDR3, as DNA: TGTGCCAGCAGTCCAACGGACAGGGGGCCATATAATTCACCCCTCCACTTT. Translated: CASSPTDRGPYNSPLHF. The rearrangement links TRBV6-1 to TRBJ1-6; 11 bases map to TRBD1. Germline trimming cut 5 bases from V and 4 bases from J; bases unmatched to any gene: 7. The CDR3 runs to 17 residues. Germline CDR1 MNHNS, CDR2 SASEGT.

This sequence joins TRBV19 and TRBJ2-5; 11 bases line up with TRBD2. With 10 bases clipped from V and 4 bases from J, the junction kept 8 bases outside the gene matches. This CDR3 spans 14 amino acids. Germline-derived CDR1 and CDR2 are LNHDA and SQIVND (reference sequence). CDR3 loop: CATQLAGAPETQYF. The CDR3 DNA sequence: TGTGCCACCCAACTAGCGGGGGCCCCAGAGACCCAGTACTTC.

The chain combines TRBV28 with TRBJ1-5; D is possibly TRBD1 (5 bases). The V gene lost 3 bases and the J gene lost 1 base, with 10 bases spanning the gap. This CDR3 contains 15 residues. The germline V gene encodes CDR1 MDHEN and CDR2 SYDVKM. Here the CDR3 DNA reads TGTGCCAGCAGTTTCACAAGGGGCAGCAATCAGCCCCAGCATTTT. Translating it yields CASSFTRGSNQPQHF.

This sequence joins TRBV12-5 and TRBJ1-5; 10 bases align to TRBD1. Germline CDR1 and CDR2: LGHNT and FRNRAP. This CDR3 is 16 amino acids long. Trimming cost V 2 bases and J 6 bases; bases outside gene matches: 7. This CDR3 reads CASGLSGQGGGQPQHF. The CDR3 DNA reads TGTGCTAGTGGTTTGTCCGGACAGGGGGGGGGTCAGCCCCAGCATTTT.

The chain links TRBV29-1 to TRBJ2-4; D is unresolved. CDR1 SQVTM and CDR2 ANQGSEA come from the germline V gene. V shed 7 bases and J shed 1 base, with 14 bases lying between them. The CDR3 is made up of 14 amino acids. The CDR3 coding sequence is TGCAGCGCAGGCAGGATTGGCGCCAAAAACATTCAGTACTTC. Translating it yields CSAGRIGAKNIQYF.

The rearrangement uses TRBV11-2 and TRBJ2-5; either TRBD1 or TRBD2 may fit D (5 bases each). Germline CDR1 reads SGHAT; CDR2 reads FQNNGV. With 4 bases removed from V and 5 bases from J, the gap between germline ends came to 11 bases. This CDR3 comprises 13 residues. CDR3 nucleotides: TGTGCCAGCAGCTCCTCCGAGGGGGAGACCCAGTACTTC. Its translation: CASSSSEGETQYF.

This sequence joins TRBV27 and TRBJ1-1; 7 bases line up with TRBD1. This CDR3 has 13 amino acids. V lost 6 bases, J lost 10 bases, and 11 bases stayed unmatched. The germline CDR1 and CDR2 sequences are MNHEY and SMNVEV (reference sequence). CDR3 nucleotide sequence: TGTGCCAGCAGAGACAGGGTTATTGATCGAGCTTTCTTT. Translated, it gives CASRDRVIDRAFF.

The CDR3 DNA sequence: TGTGCCAGCAGCCGACAGCTCCAAGAGACCCAGTACTTC. This translates into CASSRQLQETQYF. The chain recombines TRBV27 with TRBJ2-5, with a weak D call TRBD1 (5 bases). The CDR3 covers 13 residues. Germline assignment: CDR1 MNHEY and CDR2 SMNVEV (reference sequence). Trimming took off 6 bases at V and 1 base at J, with 9 bases between the two ends.

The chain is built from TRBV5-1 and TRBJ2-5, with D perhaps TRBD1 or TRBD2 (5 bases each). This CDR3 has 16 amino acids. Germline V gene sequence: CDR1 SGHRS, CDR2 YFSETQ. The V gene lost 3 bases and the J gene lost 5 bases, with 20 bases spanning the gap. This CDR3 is CASSSRQPGRRETQYF. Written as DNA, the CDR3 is TGCGCCAGCAGCTCTCGCCAACCGGGACGGAGGGAGACCCAGTACTTC. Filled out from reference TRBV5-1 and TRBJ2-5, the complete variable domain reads KAGVTQTPRYLIKTRGQQVTLSCSPISGHRSVSWYQQTPGQGLQFLFEYFSETQRNKGNFPGRFSGRQFSNSRSEMNVSTLELGDSALYLCASSSRQPGRRETQYFGPGTRLLVL.

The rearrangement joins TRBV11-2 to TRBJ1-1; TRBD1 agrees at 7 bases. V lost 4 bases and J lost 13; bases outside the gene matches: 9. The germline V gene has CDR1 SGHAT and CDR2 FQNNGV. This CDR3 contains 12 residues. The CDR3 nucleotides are TGTGCCAGCAGCTCCGGAGACAGGGATCTTTTCTTT. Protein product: CASSSGDRDLFF.

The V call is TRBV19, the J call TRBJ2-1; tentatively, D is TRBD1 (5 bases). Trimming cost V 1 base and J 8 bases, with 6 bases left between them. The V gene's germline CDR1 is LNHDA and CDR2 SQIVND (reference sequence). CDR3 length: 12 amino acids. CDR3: CASSIGGDEQFF. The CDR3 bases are TGTGCCAGTAGTATAGGGGGCGATGAGCAGTTCTTC.

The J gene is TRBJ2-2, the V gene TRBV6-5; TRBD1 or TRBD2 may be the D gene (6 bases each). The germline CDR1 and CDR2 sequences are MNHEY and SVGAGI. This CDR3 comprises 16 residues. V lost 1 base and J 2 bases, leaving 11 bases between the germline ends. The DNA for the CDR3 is TGTGCCAGCAGTTACTTGCCGGGGGCAAACACCGGGGAGCTGTTTTTT. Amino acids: CASSYLPGANTGELFF.

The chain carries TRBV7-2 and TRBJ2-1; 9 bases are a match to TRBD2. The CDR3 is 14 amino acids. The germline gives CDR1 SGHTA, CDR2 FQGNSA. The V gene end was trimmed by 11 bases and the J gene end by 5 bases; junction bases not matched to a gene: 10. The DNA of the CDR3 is TGTGCCGGGCGGGCTAGCGGGGAGGACAATGAGCAGTTCTTC. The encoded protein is CAGRASGEDNEQFF.

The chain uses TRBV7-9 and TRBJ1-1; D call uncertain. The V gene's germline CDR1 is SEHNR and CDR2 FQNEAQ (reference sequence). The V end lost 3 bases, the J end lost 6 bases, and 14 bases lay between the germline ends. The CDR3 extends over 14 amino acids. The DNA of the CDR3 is TGTGCCAGCAGCTTTCCACCGGTCCCCTCTGAAGCTTTCTTT. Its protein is CASSFPPVPSEAFF.

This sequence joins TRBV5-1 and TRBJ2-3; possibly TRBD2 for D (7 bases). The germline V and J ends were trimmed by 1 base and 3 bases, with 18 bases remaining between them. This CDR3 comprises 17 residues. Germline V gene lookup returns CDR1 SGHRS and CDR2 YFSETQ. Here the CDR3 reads CASSLSRGGRGTDTQYF. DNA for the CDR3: TGCGCCAGCAGCTTGTCTAGGGGGGGCCGAGGGACAGATACGCAGTATTTT.

The CDR3 sequence: CASSQESGSGANVLTF. The CDR3 coding sequence is TGCGCCAGCAGCCAAGAATCGGGTTCTGGGGCCAACGTCCTGACTTTC. The chain carries TRBV4-3 and TRBJ2-6; no reliable D call. CDR3 length: 16 amino acids. Germline V gene lookup returns CDR1 LGHNA and CDR2 YSLEER. The germline V and J ends were trimmed by 0 bases and 1 base, with 7 bases remaining between them.

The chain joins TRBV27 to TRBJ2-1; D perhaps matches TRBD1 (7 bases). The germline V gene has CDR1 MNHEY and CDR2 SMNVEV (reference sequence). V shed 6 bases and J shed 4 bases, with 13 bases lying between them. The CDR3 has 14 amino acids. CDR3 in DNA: TGTGCCAGCAGGGACGGGGGACAGTACAATGAGCAGTTCTTC. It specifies CASRDGGQYNEQFF.

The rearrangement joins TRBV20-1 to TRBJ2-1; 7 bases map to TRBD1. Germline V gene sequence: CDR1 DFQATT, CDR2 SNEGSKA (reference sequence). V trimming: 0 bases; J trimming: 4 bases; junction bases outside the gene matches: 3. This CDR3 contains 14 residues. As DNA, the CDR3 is TGCAGTGCTAGAGACGAACAGGGGTACAATGAGCAGTTCTTC. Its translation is CSARDEQGYNEQFF.

CDR3 loop: CATSSSPQDTDTQYF. CDR3 sequence (DNA): TGTGCCACCAGCAGCTCCCCCCAGGACACAGATACGCAGTATTTT. V is TRBV15 and J is TRBJ2-3; D gene uncertain. Germline V gene data show CDR1 as LNHNV and CDR2 as YYDKDF (reference sequence). The CDR3 totals 15 residues. V dropped 3 bases and J dropped 2 bases, with 12 bases sitting between them.

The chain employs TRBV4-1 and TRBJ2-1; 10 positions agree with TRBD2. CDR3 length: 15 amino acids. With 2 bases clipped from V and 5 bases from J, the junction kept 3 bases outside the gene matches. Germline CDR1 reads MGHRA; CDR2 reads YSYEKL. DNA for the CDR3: TGCGCCAGCAGCCAACTGGGACTAGCGCACAATGAGCAGTTCTTC. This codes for CASSQLGLAHNEQFF.

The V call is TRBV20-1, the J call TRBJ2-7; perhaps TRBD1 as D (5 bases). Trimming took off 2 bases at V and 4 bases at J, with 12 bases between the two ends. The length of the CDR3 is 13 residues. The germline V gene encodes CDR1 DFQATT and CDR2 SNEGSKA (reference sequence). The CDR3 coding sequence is TGCAGTGCTAGAAACTTAGGGGCGTACGAGCAGTACTTC. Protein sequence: CSARNLGAYEQYF.